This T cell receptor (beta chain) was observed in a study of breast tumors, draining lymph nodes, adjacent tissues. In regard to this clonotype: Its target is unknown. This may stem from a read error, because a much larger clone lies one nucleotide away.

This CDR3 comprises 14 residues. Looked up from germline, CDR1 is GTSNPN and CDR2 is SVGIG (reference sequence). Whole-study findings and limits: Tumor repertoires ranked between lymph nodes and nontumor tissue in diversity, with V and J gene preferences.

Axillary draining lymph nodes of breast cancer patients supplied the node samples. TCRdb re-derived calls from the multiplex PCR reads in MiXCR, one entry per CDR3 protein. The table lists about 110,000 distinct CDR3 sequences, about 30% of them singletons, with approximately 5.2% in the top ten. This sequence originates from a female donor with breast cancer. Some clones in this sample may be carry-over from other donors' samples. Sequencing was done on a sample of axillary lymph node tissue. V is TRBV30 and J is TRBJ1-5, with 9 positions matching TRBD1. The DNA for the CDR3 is TGTGCCCGGAGTGCCGGGACAGGGTACCAGCCCCAGCATTTT. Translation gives CARSAGTGYQPQHF. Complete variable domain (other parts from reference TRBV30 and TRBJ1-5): SQTIHQWPATLVQPVGSPLSLECTVEGTSNPNLYWYRQAAGRGLQLLFYSVGIGQISSEVPQNLSASRPQDRQFILSSKKLLLSDSGFYLCARSAGTGYQPQHFGDGTRLSIL.